Listed here are 6 T cell receptor beta chains from one sample, sequenced in a study of OX40 agonist ivuxolimab in advanced cancers. The library was produced with the immunoSEQ multiplex PCR assay. In its TCRdb copy, this immuneACCESS table keeps in-frame sequences only and misses some clones. Where compared with another copy, unresolved V genes explain less than half of these, and the others have no known cause. Across this sample there are 20,000 to 25,000 clones, with 70% to 90% seen only once. The ten most abundant clones make up about a quarter of the sample. Here the sequenced sample was CD4+ or CD8+ T cells sorted from blood, taken in a trial of the OX40 agonist ivuxolimab. These receptor sequences come from an adult with an advanced solid tumor such as melanoma, head and neck, liver or kidney cancer.

This chain joins TRBV5-1 and TRBJ2-7; the D gene is possibly TRBD1 (5 bases). Deletions cut 0 bases from V and 5 bases from J, with 24 bases between. Germline assignment: CDR1 SGHRS and CDR2 YFSETQ. The CDR3 is made up of 18 amino acids. The CDR3 nucleotides read TGCGCCAGCAGCTTGGGTAATCTGGGCAGGGAATATTTAAACGAGCAGTACTTC. Amino acid sequence: CASSLGNLGREYLNEQYF. Supplemented by reference TRBV5-1 and TRBJ2-7, the full variable domain reads KAGVTQTPRYLIKTRGQQVTLSCSPISGHRSVSWYQQTPGQGLQFLFEYFSETQRNKGNFPGRFSGRQFSNSRSEMNVSTLELGDSALYLCASSLGNLGREYLNEQYFGPGTRLTVT.

The chain employs TRBV5-1 and TRBJ2-5; 12 nucleotides line up with TRBD2. Matching the DNA end better, TRBJ2-7 makes the J call doubtful. The CDR3 extends over 14 amino acids. The germline CDR1 and CDR2 sequences are SGHRS and YFSETQ. The CDR3 DNA reads TGCGCCAGCAGAGAGCTAGCGGGAGGGGACGAGCAGTACTTC. This codes for CASRELAGGDEQYF.

This clone was seen more than once but under ten times. The V and J genes are TRBV28 and TRBJ2-2; 15 bases map to TRBD2. The CDR3 extends over 20 amino acids. J gave up 7 bases and V 4 bases, and 16 bases lay outside the gene matches. Germline V gene data show CDR1 as MDHEN and CDR2 as SYDVKM. The CDR3 DNA is TGTGCCAGCAGTTCCAGCCAGTGGACTAGCGGGAGGGGGTTGAGCGGGGAGCTGTTTTTT. This encodes CASSSSQWTSGRGLSGELFF. Using reference TRBV28 and TRBJ2-2 for the parts outside the CDR3, the full variable domain is DVKVTQSSRYLVKRTGEKVFLECVQDMDHENMFWYRQDPGLGLRLIYFSYDVKMKEKGDIPEGYSVSREKKERFSLILESASTNQTSMYLCASSSSQWTSGRGLSGELFFGEGSRLTVL.

This CDR3 is CASSQGQGQPQHF. The CDR3 DNA is TGTGCCAGCAGCCAAGGACAGGGACAGCCCCAGCATTTT. The rearrangement links TRBV7-8 to TRBJ1-5; 8 bases fit TRBD1. J gave up 7 bases and V 5 bases, and 4 bases lay outside the gene matches. The CDR3 loop spans 13 amino acids. The germline CDR1 and CDR2 sequences are SGHVS and FQNEAQ.

This chain joins TRBV7-6 and TRBJ1-2; D call uncertain. V lost 5 bases, J lost 2 bases, and 12 bases lay in between. CDR1 and CDR2 from the germline V gene are SGHVS and FNYEAQ. The CDR3 consists of 14 residues. This CDR3 reads CASSPRGPNYGYTF. DNA of the CDR3: TGTGCCAGCAGCCCCAGAGGGCCCAACTATGGCTACACCTTC.

The chain employs TRBV28 and TRBJ1-1; D is uncertain. CDR3 length: 13 amino acids. V shed 8 bases and J shed 5 bases, with 15 bases lying between them. Per the germline V gene, CDR1 is MDHEN and CDR2 is SYDVKM. CDR3 protein: CASRLRTRTEAFF. The CDR3 DNA is TGTGCCAGCCGCCTTCGGACTCGAACTGAAGCTTTCTTT. The variable domain in full, completed from reference TRBV28 and TRBJ1-1, reads DVKVTQSSRYLVKRTGEKVFLECVQDMDHENMFWYRQDPGLGLRLIYFSYDVKMKEKGDIPEGYSVSREKKERFSLILESASTNQTSMYLCASRLRTRTEAFFGQGTRLTVV.